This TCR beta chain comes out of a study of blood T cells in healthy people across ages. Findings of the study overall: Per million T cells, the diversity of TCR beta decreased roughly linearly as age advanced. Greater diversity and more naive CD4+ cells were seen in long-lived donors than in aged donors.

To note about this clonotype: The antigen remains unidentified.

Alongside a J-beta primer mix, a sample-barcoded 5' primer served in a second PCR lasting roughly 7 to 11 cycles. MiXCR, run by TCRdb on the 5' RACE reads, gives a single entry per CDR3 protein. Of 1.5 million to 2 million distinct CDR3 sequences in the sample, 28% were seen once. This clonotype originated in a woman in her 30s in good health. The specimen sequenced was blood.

CDR3 sequence reads: CASSSDRGFSTDTQYF. CDR3 coding DNA: TGTGCCAGCAGTTCGGACAGGGGGTTTAGCACAGATACGCAGTATTTT. The J gene is TRBJ2-3, the V gene TRBV6-5, with 10 bases fitting TRBD1. Looked up from germline, CDR1 is MNHEY and CDR2 is SVGAGI. Trimming took 4 bases from V and 0 from J; bases not matched to a gene: 4. The CDR3 runs to 16 residues.